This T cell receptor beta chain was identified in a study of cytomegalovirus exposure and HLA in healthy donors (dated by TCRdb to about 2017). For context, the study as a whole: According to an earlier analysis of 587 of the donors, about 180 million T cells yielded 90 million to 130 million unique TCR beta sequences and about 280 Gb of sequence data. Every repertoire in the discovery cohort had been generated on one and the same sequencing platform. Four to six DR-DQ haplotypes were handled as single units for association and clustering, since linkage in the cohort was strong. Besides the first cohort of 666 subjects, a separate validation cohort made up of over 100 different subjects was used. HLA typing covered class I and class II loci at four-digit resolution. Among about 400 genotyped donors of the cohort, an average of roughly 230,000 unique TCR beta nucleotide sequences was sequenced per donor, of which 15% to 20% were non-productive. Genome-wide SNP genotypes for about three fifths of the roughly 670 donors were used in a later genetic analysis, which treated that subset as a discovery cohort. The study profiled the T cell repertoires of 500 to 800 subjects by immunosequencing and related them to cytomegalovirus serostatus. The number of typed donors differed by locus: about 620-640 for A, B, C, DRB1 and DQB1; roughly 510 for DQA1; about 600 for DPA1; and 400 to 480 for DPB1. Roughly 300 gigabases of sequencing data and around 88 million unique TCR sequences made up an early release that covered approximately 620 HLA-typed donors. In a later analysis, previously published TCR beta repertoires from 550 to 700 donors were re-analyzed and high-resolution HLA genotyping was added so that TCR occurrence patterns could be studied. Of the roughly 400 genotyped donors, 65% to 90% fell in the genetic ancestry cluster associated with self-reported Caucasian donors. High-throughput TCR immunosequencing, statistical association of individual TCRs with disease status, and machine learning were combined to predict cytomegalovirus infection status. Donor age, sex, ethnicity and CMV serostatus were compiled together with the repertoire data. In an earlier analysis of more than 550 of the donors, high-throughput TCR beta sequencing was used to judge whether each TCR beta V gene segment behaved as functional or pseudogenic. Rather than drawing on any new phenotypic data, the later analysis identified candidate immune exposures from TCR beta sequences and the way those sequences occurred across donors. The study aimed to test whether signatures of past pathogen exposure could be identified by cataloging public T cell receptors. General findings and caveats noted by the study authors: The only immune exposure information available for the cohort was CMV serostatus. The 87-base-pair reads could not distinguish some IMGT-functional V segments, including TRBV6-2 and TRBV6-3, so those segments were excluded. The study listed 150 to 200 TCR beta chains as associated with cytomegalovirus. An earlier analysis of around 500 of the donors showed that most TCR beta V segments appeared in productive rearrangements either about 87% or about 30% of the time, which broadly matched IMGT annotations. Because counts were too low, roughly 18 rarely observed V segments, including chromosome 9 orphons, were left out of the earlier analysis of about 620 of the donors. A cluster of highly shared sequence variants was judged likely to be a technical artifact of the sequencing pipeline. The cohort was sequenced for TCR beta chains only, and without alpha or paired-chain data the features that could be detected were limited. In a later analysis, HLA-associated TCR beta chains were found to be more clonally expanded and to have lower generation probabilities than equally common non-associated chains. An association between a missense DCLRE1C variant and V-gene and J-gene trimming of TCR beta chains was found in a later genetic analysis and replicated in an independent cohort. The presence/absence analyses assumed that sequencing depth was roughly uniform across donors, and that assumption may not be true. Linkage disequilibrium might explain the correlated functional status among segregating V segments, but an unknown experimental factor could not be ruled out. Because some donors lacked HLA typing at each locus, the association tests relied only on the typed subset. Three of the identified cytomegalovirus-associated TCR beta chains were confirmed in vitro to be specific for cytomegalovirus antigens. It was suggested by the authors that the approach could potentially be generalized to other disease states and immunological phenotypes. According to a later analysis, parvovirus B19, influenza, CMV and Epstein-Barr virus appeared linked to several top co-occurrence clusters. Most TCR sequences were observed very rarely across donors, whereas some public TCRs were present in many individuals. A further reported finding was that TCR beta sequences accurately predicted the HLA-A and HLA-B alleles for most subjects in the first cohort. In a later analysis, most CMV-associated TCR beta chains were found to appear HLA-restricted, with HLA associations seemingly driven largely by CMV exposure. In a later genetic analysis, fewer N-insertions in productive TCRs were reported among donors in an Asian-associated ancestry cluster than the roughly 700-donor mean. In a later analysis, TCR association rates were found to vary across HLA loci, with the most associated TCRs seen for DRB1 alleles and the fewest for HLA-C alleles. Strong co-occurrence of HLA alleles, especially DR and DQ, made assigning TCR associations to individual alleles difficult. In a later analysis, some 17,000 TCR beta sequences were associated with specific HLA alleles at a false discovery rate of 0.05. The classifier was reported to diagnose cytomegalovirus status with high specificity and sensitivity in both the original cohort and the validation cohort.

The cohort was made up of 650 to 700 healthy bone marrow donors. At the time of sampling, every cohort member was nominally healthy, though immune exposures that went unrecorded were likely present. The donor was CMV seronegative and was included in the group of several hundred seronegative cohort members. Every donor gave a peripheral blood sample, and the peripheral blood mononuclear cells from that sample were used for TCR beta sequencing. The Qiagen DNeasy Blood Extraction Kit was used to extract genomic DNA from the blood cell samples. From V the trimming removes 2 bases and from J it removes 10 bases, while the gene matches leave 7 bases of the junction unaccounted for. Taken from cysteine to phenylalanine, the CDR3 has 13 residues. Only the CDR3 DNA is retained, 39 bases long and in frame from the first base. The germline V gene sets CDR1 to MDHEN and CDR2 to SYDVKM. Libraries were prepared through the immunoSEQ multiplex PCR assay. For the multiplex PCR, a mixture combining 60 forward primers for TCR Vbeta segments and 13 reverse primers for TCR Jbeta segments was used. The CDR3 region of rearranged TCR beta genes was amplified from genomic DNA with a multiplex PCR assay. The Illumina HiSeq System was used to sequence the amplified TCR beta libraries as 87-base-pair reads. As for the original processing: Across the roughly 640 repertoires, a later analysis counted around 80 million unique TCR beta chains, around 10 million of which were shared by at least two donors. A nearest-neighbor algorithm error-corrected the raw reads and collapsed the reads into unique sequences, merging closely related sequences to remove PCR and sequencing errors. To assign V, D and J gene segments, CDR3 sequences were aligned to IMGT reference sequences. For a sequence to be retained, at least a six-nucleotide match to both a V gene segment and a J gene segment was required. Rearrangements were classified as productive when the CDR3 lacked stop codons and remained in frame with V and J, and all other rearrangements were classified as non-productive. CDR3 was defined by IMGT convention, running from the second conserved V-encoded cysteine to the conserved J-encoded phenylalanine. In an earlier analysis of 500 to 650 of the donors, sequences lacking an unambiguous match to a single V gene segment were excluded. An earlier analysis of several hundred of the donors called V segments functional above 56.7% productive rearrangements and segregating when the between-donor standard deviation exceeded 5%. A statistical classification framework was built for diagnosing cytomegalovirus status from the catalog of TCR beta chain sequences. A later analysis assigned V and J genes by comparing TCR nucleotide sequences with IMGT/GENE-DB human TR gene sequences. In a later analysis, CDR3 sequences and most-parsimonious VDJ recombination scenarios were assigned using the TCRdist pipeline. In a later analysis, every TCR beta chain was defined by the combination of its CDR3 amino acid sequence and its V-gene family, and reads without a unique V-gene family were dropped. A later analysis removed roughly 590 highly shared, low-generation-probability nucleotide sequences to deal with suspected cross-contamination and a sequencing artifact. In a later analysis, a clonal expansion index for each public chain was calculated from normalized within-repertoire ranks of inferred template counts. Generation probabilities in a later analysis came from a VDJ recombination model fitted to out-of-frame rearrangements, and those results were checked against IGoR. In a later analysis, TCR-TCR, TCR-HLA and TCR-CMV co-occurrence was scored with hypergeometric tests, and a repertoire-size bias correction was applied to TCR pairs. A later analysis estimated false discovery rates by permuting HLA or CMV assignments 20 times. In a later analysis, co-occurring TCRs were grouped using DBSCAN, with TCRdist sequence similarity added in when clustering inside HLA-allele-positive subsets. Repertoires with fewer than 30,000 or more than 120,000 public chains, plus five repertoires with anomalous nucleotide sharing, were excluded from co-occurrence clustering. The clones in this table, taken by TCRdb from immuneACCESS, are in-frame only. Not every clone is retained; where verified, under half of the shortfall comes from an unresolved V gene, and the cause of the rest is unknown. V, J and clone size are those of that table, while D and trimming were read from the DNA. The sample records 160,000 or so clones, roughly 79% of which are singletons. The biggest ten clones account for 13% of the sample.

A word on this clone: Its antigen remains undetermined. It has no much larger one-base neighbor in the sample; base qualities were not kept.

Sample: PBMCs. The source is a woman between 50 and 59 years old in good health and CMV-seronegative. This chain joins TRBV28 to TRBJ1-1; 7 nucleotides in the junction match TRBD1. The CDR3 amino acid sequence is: CASSLGTGALAFF. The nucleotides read TGTGCCAGCAGTTTAGGTACAGGGGCTCTAGCTTTCTTT.